The 19 T cell receptor beta chains listed next were all sequenced from one sample in a study of Graves' ophthalmopathy and Graves' hyperthyroidism (dated by TCRdb to the late 2010s). Sequencing instrument: Illumina HiSeq 2000. For repertoire sequencing, TCR beta CDR3 regions were amplified from RNA transcripts. HTBI primers and the Qiagen OneStep RT-PCR kit were used in a first-round RT-PCR, which was followed by a second-round multiplex PCR, size selection and purification. TCRdb reran the public reads through fastp at Q25 and MiXCR, keeping productive beta chains. Every entry covers one CDR3 protein and lists the most common genes and DNA from its rows. In this sample the table shows 200,000 to 250,000 distinct CDR3 sequences, 40% to 50% of which occur a single time. About half of the sample is in the top ten clones. The specimen was peripheral blood. The receptors derive from an adult man with Graves' ophthalmopathy.

This clonotype was counted only a few times. This sequence joins TRBV20-1 and TRBJ2-5; weak D call: TRBD1 (8 bases). CDR1 is DFQATT, CDR2 SNEGSKA, per germline (reference sequence). This CDR3 contains 14 residues. V dropped 3 bases and J dropped 2 bases, with 13 bases sitting between them. CDR3 protein: CSASTGGAQETQYF. The CDR3 coding sequence is TGCAGTGCTAGTACAGGGGGGGCGCAAGAGACCCAGTACTTC.

This clonotype was counted between two and nine times. The J gene is TRBJ1-1, the V gene TRBV2; D remains unclear. The germline CDR1 and CDR2 sequences are SNHLY and FYNNEI. There are 11 residues in the CDR3. Trimming shortened V by 9 bases and J by 11 bases, and 16 bases separated the two germline ends. The CDR3 reads CAREPKGEAFF. Written as DNA, the CDR3 is TGTGCCAGAGAACCTAAGGGTGAGGCTTTCTTT. Full variable domain (remainder filled in from reference TRBV2 and TRBJ1-1): EPEVTQTPSHQVTQMGQEVILRCVPISNHLYFYWYRQILGQKVEFLVSFYNNEISEKSEIFDDQFSVERPDGSNFTLKIRSTKLEDSAMYFCAREPKGEAFFGQGTRLTVV.

The rearrangement joins TRBV4-1 to TRBJ2-5; D is ambiguous. The CDR3 has 11 residues. CDR1 and CDR2 from the germline V gene are MGHRA and YSYEKL. V was clipped by 1 base and J by 5 bases, with 2 bases between them. The DNA of the CDR3 is TGCGCCAGCAGCCAAGCTGAGACCCAGTACTTC. This codes for CASSQAETQYF.

This clonotype came up a few times. The gene calls are TRBV20-1 and TRBJ2-5; 8 positions agree with TRBD1. J lost 2 bases, V lost 1 base, and 6 bases had no gene match. The CDR3 loop spans 15 amino acids. In germline, CDR1 is DFQATT, CDR2 SNEGSKA (reference sequence). The CDR3 region has the DNA TGCAGTGCTAGAGTTGGGGGGACAGGTCAAGAGACCCAGTACTTC. Protein: CSARVGGTGQETQYF.

V gene TRBV12-3 or TRBV12-4 combines with J gene TRBJ2-7; a weak D match, TRBD2 (5 bases). This CDR3 comprises 13 residues. Trimming took 2 bases from V and 3 from J, leaving 8 bases between them. CDR3: CASSLLGSYEQYF. Here the CDR3 DNA reads TGTGCCAGCAGTTTACTGGGGAGCTACGAGCAGTACTTC.

The chain uses TRBV24-1 and TRBJ1-2; D unclear. Deletions cut 2 bases from V and 8 bases from J, with 11 bases between. Germline V gene lookup returns CDR1 KGHDR and CDR2 SFDVKD. CDR3 length: 13 amino acids. CDR3 loop: CATSDSPRRGYTF. The CDR3 DNA reads TGTGCCACCAGTGATTCGCCGCGACGAGGCTACACCTTC.

This clonotype was recorded many times. The chain links TRBV29-1 to TRBJ1-2, with D unresolved. This CDR3 region has 11 residues. The V end lost 5 bases, the J end lost 6 bases, and 10 bases lay between the germline ends. Germline assignment: CDR1 SQVTM and CDR2 ANQGSEA. CDR3 sequence reads: CSVLTDHGYTF. In DNA form, the CDR3 reads TGCAGCGTTCTTACTGACCATGGCTACACCTTC.

The V call is TRBV14, the J call TRBJ1-3, with 9 positions matching TRBD1. The V and J ends lost 4 bases and 6 bases, in that order; junction bases with no gene match: 4. Germline V gives CDR1 SGHDN, CDR2 FVKESK. The CDR3 covers 14 residues. This CDR3 is CASSRTGEANTIYF. In DNA, the CDR3 is TGTGCCAGCAGCCGGACAGGGGAGGCAAACACCATATATTTT.

This chain connects TRBV24-1 to TRBJ2-5, with no clear D. The CDR3 contains 13 residues. Germline V lookup: CDR1 KGHDR, CDR2 SFDVKD. V was cut by 0 bases and J by 1 base, with 2 bases left in between. The CDR3: CATSDLPQETQYF. The CDR3 nucleotides read TGTGCCACCAGTGATTTGCCCCAAGAGACCCAGTACTTC.

V and J are TRBV19 and TRBJ1-2; TRBD1 is a possible D gene (6 bases). Germline-derived CDR1 and CDR2 are LNHDA and SQIVND (reference sequence). The CDR3 is 16 residues long. V lost 8 bases and J 3 bases, leaving 22 bases between the germline ends. The CDR3, as DNA: TGTGCCAGTTGGGCGGACAGCGAATCACTCCACTATGGCTACACCTTC. Protein sequence: CASWADSESLHYGYTF.

The rearrangement joins TRBV6-1 to TRBJ1-1; unclear D gene. This CDR3 has 13 residues. Germline values: CDR1 MNHNS, CDR2 SASEGT. Trimming shortened V by 8 bases and J by 1 base, and 11 bases separated the two germline ends. The CDR3 is CASLRIGNTEAFF. The CDR3 nucleotides read TGTGCCAGCCTCCGTATAGGGAACACTGAAGCTTTCTTT.

Only a few counts were recorded for this clonotype. The V and J genes are TRBV9 and TRBJ1-6, with 9 positions matching TRBD1. V lost 5 bases and J lost 7; bases outside the gene matches: 10. The germline gives CDR1 SGDLS, CDR2 YYNGEE. CDR3 length: 16 amino acids. In DNA form, the CDR3 reads TGTGCCAGCAGTTACTCGGGGGACAGGGTGAATTCACCCCTCCACTTT. This translates into CASSYSGDRVNSPLHF.

The V call is TRBV7-9, the J call TRBJ2-7, with D perhaps TRBD1 (7 bases). The germline V gene encodes CDR1 SEHNR and CDR2 FQNEAQ (reference sequence). The CDR3 spans 17 residues. V shed 8 bases and J shed 5 bases, with 28 bases lying between them. CDR3 in amino acids: CASSSSGGTVSLHEQYF. The CDR3 DNA is TGTGCCAGCTCGTCCTCGGGCGGGACAGTAAGCCTTCACGAGCAGTACTTC.

The CDR3 DNA sequence: TGCAGCGTGGGGGACAGTCAGTACGAGCAGTACTTC. It translates to CSVGDSQYEQYF. This sequence joins TRBV29-1 and TRBJ2-7, with TRBD1 identical over 7 bases. V shed 6 bases and J 4 bases; nucleotides not matched to a gene: 6. Germline loops: CDR1 SQVTM, CDR2 ANQGSEA. CDR3 length: 12 residues.

V usage is TRBV10-1 and J usage is TRBJ2-5; 7 nucleotides align to TRBD1. The junction had 6 bases not matched to a gene; V was cut back by 5 bases and J by 3 bases. The V gene's germline CDR1 is WNHNN and CDR2 SYGVQD (reference sequence). The CDR3 has 14 amino acids. In DNA, the CDR3 is TGCGCCAGCAGTTCGACAGGGCCCGAAGAGACCCAGTACTTC. Its translation is CASSSTGPEETQYF.

This clonotype was detected a few times. J is TRBJ1-1 and V is TRBV6-5; D remains unclear. In germline, CDR1 is MNHEY, CDR2 SVGAGI. This CDR3 contains 9 residues. The germline V and J ends were trimmed by 11 bases and 8 bases, with 9 bases remaining between them. The CDR3: CAGRTEAFF. The CDR3 DNA reads TGTGCCGGAAGGACGGAAGCTTTCTTT.

The genes are TRBV10-3 and TRBJ1-4; no clear D gene. Per the germline V gene, CDR1 is ENHRY and CDR2 is SYGVKD. V was pared by 5 bases and J by 10 bases, with 11 bases between. CDR3 length: 12 residues. CDR3 in DNA: TGTGCCATCAGTCCAATCCGGGGAAAACTGTTTTTT. This sequence encodes CAISPIRGKLFF.

This clonotype was counted a few times. The V and J genes are TRBV2 and TRBJ1-2, with D perhaps TRBD1 (5 bases). CDR3 size: 13 residues. V gave up 6 bases and J gave up 6 bases, with 14 bases separating them. From germline, CDR1 is SNHLY and CDR2 FYNNEI. This CDR3 reads CASSAGSRDGYTF. CDR3 DNA sequence: TGTGCCAGCAGCGCGGGATCCAGGGATGGCTACACCTTC.

The V gene is TRBV20-1, the J gene TRBJ2-5; 9 bases match TRBD2. V lost 1 base to trimming and J lost 0 bases; unmatched junction nucleotides: 3. Germline V gene data show CDR1 as DFQATT and CDR2 as SNEGSKA (reference sequence). The CDR3 is 15 residues long. The CDR3 coding sequence is TGCAGTGCTAGAGGACTAGCGGAAAACCAAGAGACCCAGTACTTC. This sequence encodes CSARGLAENQETQYF.